This entry lists 17 T cell receptor beta chains sequenced from one sample in a study of T cells after yellow fever vaccination. TCRdb ran MiXCR on the 5' RACE reads and lists one entry per CDR3 protein. Among 150,000 to 200,000 distinct CDR3 sequences, about 11% were seen once, and the ten largest hold 30% to 45%. Source: CD8+ T cells sorted from PBMCs, taken 15 days after the yellow fever booster vaccination. The receptors were gathered from a man aged 18 to 29 who received the YFV17D yellow fever vaccine.

This clonotype was counted between two and nine times. This rearrangement joins TRBV24-1 to TRBJ2-7; D gene ambiguous. This CDR3 is built from 15 residues. Between the trimmed V and J ends, which lost 0 bases and 5 bases, there was a span of 13 bases. The germline gives CDR1 KGHDR, CDR2 SFDVKD. The CDR3: CATSDLPWGWHEQYF. The CDR3 nucleotides are TGTGCCACCAGTGATTTGCCTTGGGGATGGCACGAGCAGTACTTC.

This clonotype showed up just a few times. The chain recombines TRBV29-1 with TRBJ2-3; TRBD1 agrees at 7 bases. The CDR3 contains 15 residues. Germline-derived CDR1 and CDR2 are SQVTM and ANQGSEA. V lost 0 bases and J lost 4; bases outside the gene matches: 7. CDR3: CSVEDGRGIADTQYF. The CDR3 bases are TGCAGCGTTGAAGACGGCAGGGGGATTGCAGATACGCAGTATTTT.

This clonotype was counted a few times. V usage is TRBV5-1 and J usage is TRBJ2-1; TRBD2 aligns across 7 bases. CDR1 is SGHRS and CDR2 is YFSETQ in the germline V gene. With V trimmed by 2 bases and J by 6 bases, 5 bases remained unmatched. CDR3 size: 14 residues. DNA of the CDR3: TGCGCCAGCAGCTTCGGGAGGTCCAGCAATGAGCAGTTCTTC. It encodes CASSFGRSSNEQFF.

This clonotype was observed at least ten times. V and J are TRBV7-2 and TRBJ2-1, with D unresolved. Trimming shortened V by 4 bases and J by 4 bases, and 8 bases separated the two germline ends. Germline assignment: CDR1 SGHTA and CDR2 FQGNSA. The CDR3 loop spans 13 amino acids. CDR3 residues: CASSSFIYNEQFF. CDR3 DNA: TGTGCCAGCAGCTCCTTTATTTACAATGAGCAGTTCTTC.

The V gene is TRBV19, the J gene TRBJ1-1; D possibly corresponds to TRBD1 (6 bases). CDR1 is LNHDA and CDR2 is SQIVND in the germline V gene (reference sequence). V gave up 4 bases and J gave up 4 bases, with 16 bases separating them. This CDR3 is built from 15 residues. The CDR3 DNA follows: TGTGCCAGTAGTACGGGGCTACTAGGGGGCACTGAAGCTTTCTTT. Translated: CASSTGLLGGTEAFF.

This clonotype occurred many times. The chain combines TRBV15 with TRBJ2-1; the match to TRBD2 covers 12 bases. The V segment lost 5 bases and the J segment 0 bases; nucleotides outside the gene matches: 2. Per germline, CDR1 LNHNV and CDR2 YYDKDF (reference sequence). This CDR3 spans 16 amino acids. The CDR3 sequence: CATSLLAGGSYNEQFF. The CDR3 nucleotides are TGTGCCACCAGCCTACTAGCGGGGGGCTCCTACAATGAGCAGTTCTTC.

The rearrangement joins TRBV29-1 to TRBJ1-1; D unclear. The CDR3 spans 12 residues. Germline CDR1 is SQVTM and CDR2 is ANQGSEA. V lost 7 bases, J lost 0 bases, and 9 bases lay in between. CDR3 nucleotides: TGCAGCGCGGACGGAATGAACACTGAAGCTTTCTTT. This encodes CSADGMNTEAFF.

The CDR3 region has the DNA TGTGCCAGCAGTGACGTTTGGGCTCGGGACACCGGGGAGCTGTTTTTT. Protein sequence: CASSDVWARDTGELFF. This chain joins TRBV6-4 and TRBJ2-2; D uncertain. The length of the CDR3 is 16 residues. V was shortened by 2 bases and J by 3 bases, with 13 bases between the two germline ends. Per the germline V gene, CDR1 is MRHNA and CDR2 is SNTAGT.

The chain carries TRBV28 and TRBJ2-1; 7 bases line up with TRBD1. The V gene's germline CDR1 is MDHEN and CDR2 SYDVKM. V lost 6 bases to trimming and J lost 2 bases; unmatched junction nucleotides: 10. The CDR3 runs 16 residues. CDR3 protein: CASSLRQGRAYNEQFF. DNA for the CDR3: TGTGCCAGCAGCCTAAGACAGGGCCGAGCCTACAATGAGCAGTTCTTC.

This clonotype occurred a few times. V usage is TRBV7-8 and J usage is TRBJ2-7; no firm D call. With 1 base removed from V and 7 bases from J, the gap between germline ends came to 11 bases. The CDR3 has 13 residues. From germline, CDR1 is SGHVS and CDR2 FQNEAQ. This chain's CDR3 is CASSLGTAPEQYV. CDR3 DNA: TGTGCCAGCAGCTTAGGGACCGCCCCGGAGCAGTACGTC.

V is TRBV19 and J is TRBJ1-2; maybe TRBD1 (5 bases). The CDR3 contains 12 residues. Deletions cut 7 bases from V and 7 bases from J, with 13 bases between. CDR1 and CDR2 (germline): LNHDA, SQIVND (reference sequence). CDR3 sequence: CASTQGDAGYTF. The CDR3, as DNA: TGTGCCAGTACCCAGGGTGACGCTGGCTACACCTTC.

This chain joins TRBV27 and TRBJ2-7; D is unclear. Germline CDR1 MNHEY, CDR2 SMNVEV (reference sequence). Trimming took 5 bases from V and 0 from J, leaving 14 bases between them. The CDR3 length is 15 residues. The CDR3, as DNA: TGTGCCAGCAGTCCCTCCTCGGAGAGCTCCTACGAGCAGTACGTC. Translating it yields CASSPSSESSYEQYV.

This rearrangement joins TRBV12-3 or TRBV12-4 to TRBJ2-3, with TRBD2 matching 9 bases. Unmatched junction bases numbered 4, after V lost 2 bases and J lost 7 bases. The CDR3 is 14 amino acids. This chain's CDR3 is CASSLSGGPHTQYF. CDR3 in DNA: TGTGCCAGCAGTTTAAGCGGGGGGCCTCATACGCAGTATTTT.

The V call is TRBV29-1, the J call TRBJ2-1, with no clear D. The V end was cut by 6 bases, the J end by 0 bases, with 15 bases between. CDR1 is SQVTM and CDR2 is ANQGSEA in the germline V gene. This CDR3 comprises 15 residues. The chain's CDR3 is CSVEDGRSSYNEQFF. In DNA, the CDR3 is TGCAGCGTCGAGGACGGCCGAAGCTCCTACAATGAGCAGTTCTTC.

At least ten counts were recorded for this clonotype. This chain connects TRBV4-1 to TRBJ2-1, with D perhaps matching TRBD2 (5 bases). V was clipped by 1 base and J by 0 bases, with 10 bases between them. This CDR3 spans 16 amino acids. Germline V gene data show CDR1 as MGHRA and CDR2 as YSYEKL. CDR3 sequence reads: CASSQVPGSSYNEQFF. As DNA, the CDR3 is TGCGCCAGCAGCCAAGTTCCGGGGAGCTCCTACAATGAGCAGTTCTTC.

V gene TRBV6-5 combines with J gene TRBJ2-2; tentatively, D is TRBD1 (7 bases). Germline CDR1 is MNHEY and CDR2 is SVGAGI. The CDR3 has 15 residues. V was cut by 5 bases and J by 5 bases, with 15 bases left in between. The CDR3 region has the DNA TGTGCCAGCAGTCTTAACAGGGGAGGAACCGGGGAGCTGTTTTTT. Protein product: CASSLNRGGTGELFF.

This clonotype has just a few counts. The chain uses TRBV9 and TRBJ2-3, with 7 bases lining up with TRBD2. This CDR3 spans 16 amino acids. CDR1 and CDR2 (germline): SGDLS, YYNGEE. The V segment lost 4 bases and the J segment 3 bases; nucleotides outside the gene matches: 11. CDR3: CASSPSPGGGTDTQYF. The CDR3, as DNA: TGTGCCAGCAGCCCCAGTCCGGGGGGAGGTACAGATACGCAGTATTTT. The entire variable domain, with the rest obtained from reference TRBV9 and TRBJ2-3, is as follows: DSGVTQTPKHLITATGQRVTLRCSPRSGDLSVYWYQQSLDQGLQFLIQYYNGEERAKGNILERFSAQQFPDLHSELNLSSLELGDSALYFCASSPSPGGGTDTQYFGPGTRLTVL.